The clone carrying this TCR beta chain appeared a few times. This sample stems from a study of T cell repertoires in cytomegalovirus infection. Germline lookup yields CDR1 SGHDT and CDR2 YYEEEE. The CDR3 spans 16 residues. With 4 bases removed from V and 4 bases from J, the gap between germline ends came to 20 bases. TCRdb processed the reads anew with MiXCR; each CDR3 protein has one entry. The sample has hundreds of thousands of distinct CDR3 sequences, roughly 26% seen once; the top ten hold 8%. This TCR derives from a human donor in good health (CMV status not recorded). Some clones in this sample may be carry-over from other donors' samples. Input material: CD8+ T cells from PBMCs. This chain uses TRBV5-6 with TRBJ1-2; D not resolved. The DNA of the CDR3 is TGTGCCAGCAGCCCCCGGTTTGGCGACGGAACCTATGGCTACACCTTC. As protein: CASSPRFGDGTYGYTF.